What follows are 28 T cell receptor beta chains derived from one specimen sequenced in a study of CD8+ T cells in alopecia areata. Reverse transcribed after extraction, RNA yielded cDNA as the sequencing template. The assay was immunoSEQ multiplex PCR, and TCRdb's table has in-frame clones only and misses some. Here the sample spans about 140,000 clones, 40% to 65% being singletons. Here the sequenced sample was CD4+ T cells sorted from blood, taken at week 0. These receptors originate from a human donor with alopecia areata.

This clone has only a few counts. The chain recombines TRBV6-6 with TRBJ2-3; D remains unclear. The CDR3 has 13 residues. Trimming removed 2 bases at V and 5 bases at J, with 8 bases between. Germline V gives CDR1 MNHNY, CDR2 SVGAGI (reference sequence). The CDR3 loop reads CASSYITGDTQYF. DNA for the CDR3: TGTGCCAGCAGTTACATCACCGGAGATACGCAGTATTTT.

This sequence joins TRBV29-1 and TRBJ1-2; D unresolved. CDR1 and CDR2 (germline): SQVTM, ANQGSEA. The CDR3 has 12 amino acids. V was trimmed by 2 bases and J by 2 bases, leaving 6 bases between them. The CDR3 spells CSVEYGNYGYTF. The CDR3 coding sequence is TGCAGCGTTGAATATGGGAACTATGGCTACACCTTC.

This clone has only a few counts. The V and J genes are TRBV29-1 and TRBJ2-3; D uncertain. With 4 bases removed from V and 8 bases from J, the gap between germline ends came to 13 bases. This CDR3 region has 12 residues. Germline CDR1 is SQVTM and CDR2 is ANQGSEA. CDR3 nucleotide sequence: TGCAGCGTTGTGGAAGGTCATGCTACGCAGTATTTT. Encoded protein: CSVVEGHATQYF.

This clone has a handful of counts. CDR3 amino acids: CASSPISGGYGYTF. CDR3 in DNA: TGCGCCAGCAGCCCCATTTCCGGGGGCTATGGCTACACCTTC. The V gene is TRBV4-1, the J gene TRBJ1-2; D is perhaps TRBD1 (5 bases). V lost 4 bases and J 4 bases, leaving 13 bases between the germline ends. The CDR3 loop spans 14 amino acids. Germline V gives CDR1 MGHRA, CDR2 YSYEKL.

The V and J genes are TRBV20-1 and TRBJ2-1; D is possibly TRBD2 (7 bases). The germline V and J ends were trimmed by 7 bases and 7 bases, with 11 bases remaining between them. This CDR3 has 11 amino acids. From germline, CDR1 is DFQATT and CDR2 SNEGSKA (reference sequence). The CDR3 is CSGGGPNEQFF. The CDR3 DNA reads as TGCAGTGGGGGGGGCCCGAATGAGCAGTTCTTC.

This clone turned up a few times. The chain combines TRBV5-1 with TRBJ2-7; either TRBD1 or TRBD2 may fit D (5 bases each). This CDR3 contains 13 residues. V lost 6 bases to trimming and J lost 6 bases, with 16 bases between them. Germline V gene sequence: CDR1 SGHRS, CDR2 YFSETQ. The CDR3 loop is CASNRGGLSEQYF. The CDR3 DNA follows: TGCGCCAGCAACCGTGGGGGATTAAGCGAGCAGTACTTC.

For this clone: This same CDR3 is encoded by further DNA sequences in the sample. This chain joins TRBV5-1 and TRBJ2-5; D call uncertain. This CDR3 has 10 amino acids. V was pared by 4 bases and J by 4 bases, with 2 bases between. Germline V gives CDR1 SGHRS, CDR2 YFSETQ. The CDR3 is CASSGETQYF. CDR3 sequence (DNA): TGCGCCAGCAGCGGAGAGACCCAGTACTTC.

The rearrangement uses TRBV7-2 and TRBJ1-2; D ambiguous. There are 12 residues in the CDR3. The V and J ends lost 4 bases and 8 bases respectively, with 11 bases between them. In germline, CDR1 is SGHTA, CDR2 FQGNSA. CDR3 loop: CASSSLQDGYTF. CDR3 in DNA: TGTGCCAGCAGCTCGTTGCAGGACGGCTACACCTTC.

In this sample, this clone turned up a few times. The chain recombines TRBV29-1 with TRBJ2-7; 7 positions agree with TRBD1. Looked up from germline, CDR1 is SQVTM and CDR2 is ANQGSEA. The CDR3 is 15 amino acids. V shed 4 bases and J 2 bases; nucleotides not matched to a gene: 11. The CDR3 region is CSVGTPGQATYEQYF. DNA of the CDR3: TGCAGCGTTGGCACCCCCGGACAGGCGACCTACGAGCAGTACTTC.

V gene TRBV30 combines with J gene TRBJ2-2; D is undetermined. Germline-derived CDR1 and CDR2 are GTSNPN and SVGIG (reference sequence). Trimming took 3 bases from V and 3 from J, leaving 11 bases between them. This CDR3 contains 14 residues. The CDR3 here is CAWRLLKDTGELFF. CDR3 DNA: TGTGCCTGGAGGTTGTTAAAGGACACCGGGGAGCTGTTTTTT.

This clone was counted a few times. J is TRBJ2-5 and V is TRBV30; 10 positions agree with TRBD1. In germline, CDR1 is GTSNPN, CDR2 SVGIG (reference sequence). V was pared by 4 bases and J by 2 bases, with 4 bases of the junction left unmatched. There are 14 residues in the CDR3. The CDR3 spells CAWNPDRGQETQYF. CDR3 DNA sequence: TGTGCCTGGAACCCGGACAGGGGGCAAGAGACCCAGTACTTC.

This clone was seen only a few times. V and J are TRBV29-1 and TRBJ2-4; D is unclear. The CDR3 spans 14 residues. Trimming stripped 6 bases from V and 5 bases from J, with 17 bases between. Germline CDR1 SQVTM, CDR2 ANQGSEA. This CDR3 reads CSVNSLGKENIQYF. As DNA, the CDR3 is TGCAGCGTCAACAGCTTAGGGAAGGAAAACATTCAGTACTTC.

The chain has TRBV19 and TRBJ2-7, with 10 bases lining up with TRBD2. Germline V gene lookup returns CDR1 LNHDA and CDR2 SQIVND (reference sequence). J lost 5 bases, V lost 6 bases, and 7 bases had no gene match. The CDR3 runs 14 residues. CDR3 in amino acids: CASRGTSGVDEQYF. The CDR3 DNA reads as TGTGCCAGTAGAGGCACTAGCGGGGTCGACGAGCAGTACTTC.

The chain joins TRBV14 to TRBJ2-1; either TRBD1 or TRBD2 may fit D (5 bases each). Trimming stripped 1 base from V and 10 bases from J, with 11 bases between. Germline V CDR1 and CDR2: SGHDN, FVKESK. The CDR3 covers 13 residues. The chain's CDR3 is CASSQVRDAEQFF. Written as DNA, the CDR3 is TGTGCCAGCAGCCAAGTCCGGGACGCCGAGCAGTTCTTC.

The CDR3 nucleotides are TGCAGTGCTGGGGGGGGAGAGACCCAGTACTTC. Residues: CSAGGGETQYF. The rearrangement links TRBV20-1 to TRBJ2-5; 7 bases match TRBD2. V lost 5 bases, J lost 4 bases, and 1 base stayed unmatched. From germline, CDR1 is DFQATT and CDR2 SNEGSKA (reference sequence). This CDR3 spans 11 amino acids.

This clone has more than one count but fewer than ten. The chain combines TRBV29-1 with TRBJ2-1; no reliable D call. Looked up from germline, CDR1 is SQVTM and CDR2 is ANQGSEA. This CDR3 has 11 amino acids. CDR3 sequence (DNA): TGCAGTTGTGGGGTGTACAATGAGCAGTTCTTC. Protein product: CSCGVYNEQFF.

The gene calls are TRBV2 and TRBJ2-7; TRBD2 aligns across 8 bases. V gave up 4 bases and J gave up 2 bases; unmatched junction bases: 7. The length of the CDR3 is 15 residues. Germline lookup yields CDR1 SNHLY and CDR2 FYNNEI. The CDR3 coding sequence is TGTGCCAGCAGTGGTAGGGCGGGAGGTGCCTACGAGCAGTACTTC. It specifies CASSGRAGGAYEQYF.

This clone was detected a few times. The V call is TRBV9, the J call TRBJ2-2; a possible D gene is TRBD1 (6 bases). The CDR3 has 16 residues. The germline CDR1 and CDR2 sequences are SGDLS and YYNGEE. Trimming took off 4 bases at V and 5 bases at J, with 18 bases between the two ends. CDR3 region: CASSPRVAGATGELFF. CDR3 sequence (DNA): TGTGCCAGCAGCCCCAGGGTGGCAGGGGCTACCGGGGAGCTGTTTTTT.

This clone occurred a few times. This chain joins TRBV6-5 and TRBJ2-7, with 15 bases matching TRBD2. Germline values: CDR1 MNHEY, CDR2 SVGAGI. The CDR3 length is 15 residues. V was clipped by 6 bases and J by 3 bases; unmatched bases: 3. The CDR3 reads CASSWGLAGGYEQYF. CDR3 DNA sequence: TGTGCCAGCAGCTGGGGACTAGCGGGAGGCTACGAGCAGTACTTC.

CDR3 loop: CSVATGVEQYF. For the CDR3, the DNA is TGCAGCGTCGCCACAGGGGTCGAGCAGTACTTC. The chain links TRBV29-1 to TRBJ2-7, with TRBD1 identical over 7 bases. CDR3 length: 11 amino acids. Germline loops: CDR1 SQVTM, CDR2 ANQGSEA. J lost 6 bases, V lost 6 bases, and 5 bases had no gene match.

CDR3 nucleotide sequence: TGTGCCAGCAGTATCCGGGACCCGACGTCCACGAATACGCAGTATTTT. Translating gives CASSIRDPTSTNTQYF. V usage is TRBV27 and J usage is TRBJ2-3; possibly TRBD1 or TRBD2 for D (5 bases each). Trimming took off 5 bases at V and 7 bases at J, with 22 bases between the two ends. The CDR3 covers 16 residues. From germline, CDR1 is MNHEY and CDR2 SMNVEV (reference sequence).

This chain joins TRBV6-6 and TRBJ2-1; TRBD2 aligns across 10 bases. V lost 6 bases and J lost 9; bases outside the gene matches: 11. Germline V gene lookup returns CDR1 MNHNY and CDR2 SVGAGI (reference sequence). The CDR3 is made up of 15 amino acids. CDR3 amino acids: CASSPVASGSSEQFF. Here the CDR3 DNA reads TGTGCCAGCAGCCCCGTGGCTAGCGGGAGCAGTGAGCAGTTCTTC.

The chain couples TRBV7-9 to TRBJ2-7; the D is unclear. Germline values: CDR1 SEHNR, CDR2 FQNEAQ (reference sequence). This CDR3 spans 15 amino acids. The V gene lost 5 bases and the J gene lost 4 bases, with 18 bases spanning the gap. The DNA for the CDR3 is TGTGCCAGCAGCCCTTTGACACCTGGGCAATACGAGCAGTACTTC. Amino acid sequence: CASSPLTPGQYEQYF.

The V call is TRBV29-1, the J call TRBJ2-3; D is unclear. The V end was cut by 5 bases, the J end by 11 bases, with 14 bases between. The germline V gene has CDR1 SQVTM and CDR2 ANQGSEA. The CDR3 spans 11 residues. As DNA, the CDR3 is TGCAGCGTTTTTTCGAACTTAAAGCAGTATTTT. It translates to CSVFSNLKQYF.

The gene calls are TRBV6-1 and TRBJ1-5; 7 bases agree with TRBD1. V shed 2 bases, J shed 0 bases, and the junction held 7 bases outside the gene matches. Per the germline V gene, CDR1 is MNHNS and CDR2 is SASEGT. This CDR3 region has 17 residues. CDR3 sequence: CASSELPGQPSNQPQHF. The CDR3 DNA reads as TGTGCCAGCAGTGAACTACCGGGACAGCCTAGCAATCAGCCCCAGCATTTT.

V is TRBV5-4 and J is TRBJ2-1, with unresolved D. Trimming took 6 bases from V and 6 from J, leaving 19 bases between them. The V gene's germline CDR1 is SGHNT and CDR2 YYREEE (reference sequence). The CDR3 contains 15 residues. The CDR3 here is CASTVSGRRSNEQFF. The CDR3 DNA reads TGTGCCAGCACCGTGTCGGGCAGGCGAAGCAATGAGCAGTTCTTC.

This chain uses TRBV7-9 with TRBJ2-3; D not certain. The CDR3 has 14 residues. Trimming removed 3 bases from V and 2 bases from J, with 9 bases in between. Germline loops: CDR1 SEHNR, CDR2 FQNEAQ (reference sequence). The CDR3 coding sequence is TGTGCCAGCAGCTTTTCAAGTTCCACAGATACGCAGTATTTT. Translated: CASSFSSSTDTQYF. Variable domain in full (rest from reference TRBV7-9 and TRBJ2-3): DTGVSQNPRHKITKRGQNVTFRCDPISEHNRLYWYRQTLGQGPEFLTYFQNEAQLEKSRLLSDRFSAERPKGSFSTLEIQRTEQGDSAMYLCASSFSSSTDTQYFGPGTRLTVL.

This clone was seen a few times. The same CDR3 arises from other DNA sequences in this sample as well. The rearrangement links TRBV7-2 to TRBJ1-5; TRBD1 matches 7 bases. The V gene end was trimmed by 2 bases and the J gene end by 7 bases; junction bases not matched to a gene: 2. Germline CDR1 and CDR2: SGHTA and FQGNSA. This CDR3 has 13 residues. CDR3 in amino acids: CASSLSGGQPQHF. The CDR3 bases are TGTGCCAGCAGCTTATCAGGGGGGCAGCCCCAGCATTTT.